The sequence of this T cell receptor beta chain was determined in a study of T-cell memory formation after mild COVID-19 (dated by TCRdb to the early 2020s). Some background on the complete study: Most TCR sequence clusters were specific to one of the two donors. In a couple of donors, T-cell clones that expanded and contracted after mild COVID-19 were followed by sequencing TCRalpha and TCRbeta repertoires longitudinally. Two young, previously healthy adult volunteers, one female and one male, were included in the cohort.

PBMCs were isolated by Ficoll-Paque density gradient centrifugation. Comment on this clonotype: Its antigen is currently not known. Base qualities are not at hand, and no much larger clone is one base apart.

The instrument given in TCRdb is Illumina NovaSeq 6000. Using 5'RACE with constant-segment primers, TCRalpha and TCRbeta cDNA libraries were constructed, with sample barcodes and unique molecular identifiers added in the process. Trizol reagent was used to extract RNA from every sample. Libraries were amplified in two PCR steps, with a second sample barcode and Illumina TruSeq adapters added in the second step. The libraries were sequenced on an Illumina NovaSeq using 2 x 150 bp paired-end reads. Per the original workflow: The reads were demultiplexed and collapsed into UMI-guided consensus sequences using migec v1.2.7. Using mixcr v2.1.11, UMI consensuses were aligned to TRA and TRB V and J templates and then assembled into clonotypes. Clonotypes were classified as expanded or contracted when called significant by both edgeR and NoisET, with noise models trained on biological replicates. edgeR calls used a false discovery rate-adjusted p below 0.01 and a log2 fold-change threshold of 1. As an exploratory analysis of dynamics, max-normalized trajectories of the 1000 most abundant clonotypes were examined with PCA combined with hierarchical clustering. Each responding clone was given a CD4 or CD8 phenotype based on the CD4+ and CD8+ repertoires, which had been sequenced separately. Clones were called with MiXCR by TCRdb after fastp trimmed the public reads at Q25, and only in-frame beta chains were retained. Rows are combined by CDR3 protein, so each entry shows the most common genes and DNA. These V and J calls derive from TCRdb rather than the authors' analysis. The sample includes 580,000 or so distinct CDR3 sequences, with approximately 15% observed a single time. The ten most abundant clones make up about 7.4% of the sample.

The CDR3 starts with the cysteine, ends with the phenylalanine, and has 14 residues. Left in the record is the CDR3 DNA by itself, 42 bases read in frame from the first base. V is cut by 3 bases and J by 2 bases, and the space between the germline ends is 9 bases. CDR1 and CDR2, looked up from the germline V gene, are SGHRS and YFSETQ. What the study reported, not specific to this receptor: Some responding clones were detected in pre-infection memory, which suggested that pre-existing cross-reactive memory T cells had joined the SARS-CoV-2 response. The second-wave clones that peaked on day 37 were not confirmed to be SARS-CoV-2 specific. Contracting CD4+ clones were found mainly in CM and EM memory subsets, while CD8+ clones were enriched in EMRA. The study covered only a couple of mild cases, and larger cohorts including severe cases with pre-infection samples were considered necessary. Clones that contracted from day 15 to 85 showed balanced CD4/CD8 phenotypes, whereas a second wave of clones that expanded from day 15 to 37 leaned towards CD4+.

The clonotype comes from an adult woman who had mild COVID-19 (a few samples of this study predate the infection). The sample titles of this study are shuffled in the database, so cell type and time point are left out; the donor was told from shared clones. Source material: PBMCs or a T cell subset sorted from them (not recorded which). Rearrangement joined TRBV5-1 to TRBJ2-1, with the D segment identity uncertain. The DNA sequence reads TGCGCCAGCAGCTCCCAACCGGCCTACAATGAGCAGTTCTTC. Translated, it reads CASSSQPAYNEQFF.